This T cell receptor beta chain was identified during a study of cytomegalovirus exposure and HLA in healthy donors. The primer mix had 60 Vbeta and 13 Jbeta primers. Repertoires were generated with immunoSEQ multiplex PCR, while TCRdb's copy carries only in-frame clones and drops some. The repertoire holds fewer than 150,000 clones, with roughly three quarters as singletons. As concerns this clone: What it binds is unknown.

Findings and caveats of the study: Later on, analysis showed that most CMV-associated TCR beta chains appeared to be HLA-restricted. Later examination showed HLA-associated TCR beta chains had greater clonal expansion than equally common others.

From germline, CDR1 is SGHNT and CDR2 YYREEE (reference sequence). The V gene lost 0 bases and the J gene lost 1 base, with 10 bases spanning the gap. The CDR3 contains 15 residues. Specimen: PBMCs. The receptor was isolated from a man aged 25-45 years in good health and CMV-seronegative. The V and J genes are TRBV5-4 and TRBJ2-5, with D perhaps matching TRBD1 (5 bases). The CDR3 bases are TGTGCCAGCAGCTTGGAACAGGTGATCCAAGAGACCCAGTACTTC. It codes for CASSLEQVIQETQYF.